This TCR beta chain stems from a study of blood T cell repertoires in COVID-19. In the study overall: Some COVID-19 samples were acute and others convalescent; all came from the United States, Italy and Spain.

This clone was picked up one time. The CDR3 loop spans 14 amino acids. V shed 4 bases, J shed 2 bases, and the junction held 4 bases outside the gene matches. Germline V gene sequence: CDR1 SGHAT, CDR2 FQNNGV. As originally analysed: Reference gene primer amplification in the assay estimated nucleated cell counts. This table comes from immunoSEQ multiplex PCR, and its TCRdb copy is limited to in-frame clones, with some not included. V and J calls and clone size are given by that table; D and trimming were obtained from the DNA. The data show roughly 200,000 clones, approximately 78% seen once. This study enrolled people aged roughly 18 to 90 from around 26 US geographic areas.

The chain recombines TRBV11-2 with TRBJ2-5, with 7 bases aligning to TRBD2. The sequence was collected from a man aged 40-49 years who had recovered from COVID-19. Sequencing input: PBMCs or T cells enriched from blood (not recorded which). The CDR3 DNA reads TGTGCCAGCAGCTCCTACGGGGGGCAAGAGACCCAGTACTTC. Translated, it gives CASSSYGGQETQYF.